Listed below are T cell receptor beta chains from one sample, sequenced in a study of shared clonotypes between healthy human individuals. The assay was immunoSEQ multiplex PCR, and TCRdb's table has in-frame clones only and misses some. The table includes under 1 million clones, 96% detected once. Source material: naive CD8+ T cells sorted from blood. The origin of the receptors is a man younger than 40 in good health. CDR3s include the opening cysteine and the closing phenylalanine or tryptophan. Fields, in order: V gene, J gene, D gene, clone size, CDR3 protein, CDR3 DNA. The D gene is left open where the match is weak. The size field is filled for only some rows; it gives once, few, many or a size class.

>TRBV18|TRBJ2-7|.|.
CASSPPDYYEQYF
TGTGCCAGCTCACCACCGGACTACTACGAGCAGTACTTC
>TRBV7-9|TRBJ1-1|.|.
CASSSDIQNTEAFF
TGTGCCAGCAGCTCGGACATCCAGAACACTGAAGCTTTCTTT
>TRBV9|TRBJ2-7|TRBD2|.
CASSMGLAGGGYEQYF
TGTGCCAGCAGCATGGGACTAGCGGGAGGTGGTTACGAGCAGTACTTC
>TRBV13|TRBJ2-4|.|.
CASSLTESLALAKNIQYF
TGTGCCAGCAGCTTAACGGAGTCGCTAGCGTTAGCCAAAAACATTCAGTACTTC
>TRBV6-5|TRBJ2-7|.|.
CATKSTASYEQYF
TGTGCCACCAAATCGACAGCCAGCTACGAGCAGTACTTC
>TRBV4-1|TRBJ1-2|TRBD1|.
CASSQEVRGQPNYGYTF
TGCGCCAGCAGCCAAGAAGTCCGGGGACAGCCTAACTATGGCTACACCTTC
>TRBV7-1|TRBJ1-2|.|.
CASSFPLEIHYGYTF
TGTGCCAGCAGCTTCCCACTCGAAATCCACTATGGCTACACCTTC
>TRBV27|TRBJ1-5|.|once
CASSSGVGNQPQHF
TGTGCCAGCAGTTCTGGGGTGGGAAACCAGCCCCAGCATTTT
>TRBV28|TRBJ2-3|.|.
CASNLQGGDTQYF
TGTGCCAGCAATCTACAAGGGGGAGATACGCAGTATTTT
>TRBV29-1|TRBJ2-1|TRBD2|.
CSVILGGSLQFF
TGCAGCGTCATACTTGGCGGGAGTCTACAGTTCTTC
>TRBV7-8|TRBJ2-7|.|.
CASSLQEGAGEQYF
TGTGCCAGCAGCCTTCAGGAGGGGGCGGGCGAGCAGTACTTC
>TRBV29-1|TRBJ2-1|.|.
CSVEVGGAEQFF
TGCAGCGTTGAAGTTGGTGGCGCTGAGCAGTTCTTC
>TRBV4-1|TRBJ1-2|.|.
CASSQDSGGVPGYTF
TGCGCCAGCAGCCAAGATTCGGGGGGAGTCCCTGGCTACACCTTC
>TRBV29-1|TRBJ2-7|TRBD1|.
CSVGGQGASYEQYF
TGCAGCGTTGGTGGTCAGGGGGCTTCCTACGAGCAGTACTTC
>TRBV7-9|TRBJ2-7|TRBD1|.
CASSLAGGPYEQYF
TGTGCCAGCAGCTTAGCAGGGGGCCCCTACGAGCAGTACTTC
>TRBV6-1|TRBJ2-2|.|few
CASSEPPAKPTGELFF
TGTGCCAGCAGTGAACCGCCAGCGAAGCCGACCGGGGAGCTGTTTTTT
>TRBV15|TRBJ2-1|.|once
CATSRDAGTYNEQFF
TGTGCCACCAGCAGAGATGCGGGAACCTACAATGAGCAGTTCTTC
>TRBV7-9|TRBJ2-5|TRBD1|.
CASSLVLRTGGSFGETQYF
TGTGCCAGCAGCTTAGTCCTCAGGACAGGGGGGAGTTTCGGAGAGACCCAGTACTTC
>TRBV6-6|TRBJ2-7|.|.
CASSHGEQYF
TGTGCCAGCAGCCACGGGGAGCAGTACTTC
>TRBV19|TRBJ2-1|TRBD1|.
CASSSGQGASYNEQFF
TGTGCCAGTAGTTCCGGACAGGGGGCCTCCTACAATGAGCAGTTCTTC
>TRBV10-2|TRBJ2-1|TRBD2|few
CASSELGLAGVGDYNEQFF
TGCGCCAGCAGTGAGCTGGGACTAGCGGGAGTCGGGGACTACAATGAGCAGTTCTTC
>TRBV11-2|TRBJ2-7|TRBD1|.
CASSRGTGGMDEQYF
TGTGCCAGCAGCCGGGGGACAGGGGGAATGGACGAGCAGTACTTC
>TRBV6-6|TRBJ2-2|.|.
CASIAEGVLNTGELFF
TGTGCCAGCATCGCGGAAGGGGTCTTGAACACCGGGGAGCTGTTTTTT
>TRBV7-9|TRBJ1-5|.|.
CASSWGLEPQHF
TGTGCCAGCAGCTGGGGTTTGGAGCCCCAGCATTTT
>TRBV7-8|TRBJ2-2|TRBD2|.
CASSSLAGVGGELFF
TGTGCCAGCAGCTCCCTAGCGGGAGTAGGGGGGGAGCTGTTTTTT
>TRBV4-3|TRBJ1-4|.|.
CASSHGGAGTLGEKLFF
TGCGCCAGCAGCCATGGAGGGGCGGGGACCCTGGGTGAAAAACTGTTTTTT
>TRBV10-1|TRBJ2-7|.|.
CASSESLFREQYF
TGCGCCAGCAGTGAGTCGCTCTTTCGGGAGCAGTACTTC
>TRBV27|TRBJ2-7|.|.
CASSSESRGLYEQYF
TGTGCCAGCAGTTCCGAATCGCGGGGGCTTTACGAGCAGTACTTC
>TRBV5-1|TRBJ1-5|TRBD1|.
CASSLAGTDNQPQHF
TGCGCCAGCAGCTTGGCCGGGACAGACAATCAGCCCCAGCATTTT
>TRBV19|TRBJ2-2|TRBD1|.
CASHPTGGPGELFF
TGTGCCAGCCACCCGACAGGGGGCCCCGGGGAGCTGTTTTTT
>TRBV30|TRBJ1-1|TRBD1|.
CAWIRQGGNTEAFF
TGTGCCTGGATACGACAGGGGGGGAACACTGAAGCTTTCTTT
>TRBV9|TRBJ2-3|.|.
CASSVDSDTQYF
TGTGCCAGCAGCGTAGATTCAGATACGCAGTATTTT
>TRBV4-1|TRBJ2-5|TRBD2|.
CASSQEGTSGSSETQYF
TGCGCCAGCAGCCAAGAGGGGACTAGCGGGAGCTCAGAGACCCAGTACTTC
>TRBV28|TRBJ2-2|TRBD1|.
CASSGAGTGNTGELFF
TGTGCCAGCAGTGGGGCCGGGACAGGGAACACCGGGGAGCTGTTTTTT
>TRBV5-4|TRBJ1-1|.|.
CASSLGLGTGTEAFF
TGTGCCAGCAGCTTGGGTTTGGGAACCGGGACTGAAGCTTTCTTT
>TRBV5-1|TRBJ1-2|.|once
CASSLDRTFYGYTF
TGCGCCAGCAGCTTGGATCGGACATTCTATGGCTACACCTTC
>TRBV11-1|TRBJ2-7|TRBD1|once
CASSVRDRSYEQYF
TGTGCCAGCAGCGTCCGGGACAGGTCCTACGAGCAGTACTTC
>TRBV28|TRBJ2-7|TRBD2|.
CASSLYRVMSRTSGSEQYF
TGTGCCAGCAGTTTATACCGCGTGATGAGTCGGACTAGCGGGAGCGAGCAGTACTTC
>TRBV5-1|TRBJ2-7|.|.
CASSPGTGTYEQYF
TGCGCCAGCAGCCCCGGGACGGGCACCTACGAGCAGTACTTC
>TRBV19|TRBJ2-1|.|once
CASSMGVSSYNEQFF
TGTGCCAGTAGTATGGGGGTCAGCTCCTACAATGAGCAGTTCTTC
>TRBV6-1|TRBJ1-1|.|.
CASSANTEAFF
TGTGCCAGCAGCGCGAACACTGAAGCTTTCTTT
>TRBV10-2|TRBJ2-5|.|.
CASSEFRGGETQYF
TGCGCCAGCAGTGAGTTCAGGGGTGGGGAGACCCAGTACTTC
>TRBV7-9|TRBJ2-5|TRBD1|.
CASSSQTGGLETQYF
TGTGCCAGCAGCTCACAGACAGGGGGCTTGGAGACCCAGTACTTC
>TRBV10-1|TRBJ2-7|TRBD1|.
CASSPGQGGIEQYF
TGCGCCAGCAGTCCCGGACAGGGAGGTATCGAGCAGTACTTC
>TRBV5-4|TRBJ2-1|.|.
CASSLVGGAYNEQFF
TGTGCCAGCAGCTTGGTTGGCGGAGCCTACAATGAGCAGTTCTTC
>TRBV5-8|TRBJ2-5|TRBD2|.
CASSFGLAGGETQYF
TGTGCCAGCAGCTTCGGACTAGCGGGAGGAGAGACCCAGTACTTC
>TRBV9|TRBJ2-3|.|.
CASGGTDTQYF
TGTGCCAGCGGGGGCACAGATACGCAGTATTTT
>TRBV10-3|TRBJ2-7|.|few
CAIRDGSSYEQYF
TGTGCCATCAGGGACGGCAGCTCCTACGAGCAGTACTTC
>TRBV28|TRBJ1-2|.|.
CASSLHLGGPSTNGYTF
TGTGCCAGCAGTTTACATCTAGGGGGACCCTCAACCAATGGCTACACCTTC
>TRBV21-1|TRBJ2-2|.|once
CASSKENGTNTGELFF
TGTGCCAGCAGCAAAGAAAACGGTACGAACACCGGGGAGCTGTTTTTT
>TRBV4-3|TRBJ1-5|TRBD1|.
CASSPGQGSTINQPQHF
TGCGCCAGCAGCCCTGGACAGGGCTCTACAATCAATCAGCCCCAGCATTTT
>TRBV27|TRBJ2-1|TRBD2|.
CASKIAGGPLNQFF
TGTGCCAGCAAAATAGCGGGAGGACCCTTAAATCAGTTCTTC
>TRBV7-3|TRBJ2-7|.|.
CASSLTEQYF
TGTGCCAGCAGCTTAACCGAGCAGTACTTC
>TRBV29-1|TRBJ2-1|.|.
CSALRLSYNEQFF
TGCAGCGCCCTGAGGCTCTCCTACAATGAGCAGTTCTTC
>TRBV7-8|TRBJ1-1|.|.
CASSLDLVPGPTEAFF
TGTGCCAGCAGCTTAGATCTCGTACCCGGTCCCACTGAAGCTTTCTTT
>TRBV6-5|TRBJ2-1|.|once
CASSQGLGKDNEQFF
TGTGCCAGCAGCCAGGGACTGGGAAAAGACAATGAGCAGTTCTTC